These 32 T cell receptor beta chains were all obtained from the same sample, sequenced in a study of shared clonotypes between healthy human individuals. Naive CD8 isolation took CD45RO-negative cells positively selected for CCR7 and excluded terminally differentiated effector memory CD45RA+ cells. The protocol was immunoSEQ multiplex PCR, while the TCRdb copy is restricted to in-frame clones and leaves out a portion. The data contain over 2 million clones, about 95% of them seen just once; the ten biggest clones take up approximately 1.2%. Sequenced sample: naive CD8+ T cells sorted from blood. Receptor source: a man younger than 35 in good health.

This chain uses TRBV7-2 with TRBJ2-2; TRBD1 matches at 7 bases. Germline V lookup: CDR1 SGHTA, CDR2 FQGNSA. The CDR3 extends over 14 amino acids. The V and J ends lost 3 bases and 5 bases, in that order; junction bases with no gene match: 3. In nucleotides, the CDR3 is TGTGCCAGCAGCTTCGCAGGGGGTACCGGGGAGCTGTTTTTT. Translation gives CASSFAGGTGELFF.

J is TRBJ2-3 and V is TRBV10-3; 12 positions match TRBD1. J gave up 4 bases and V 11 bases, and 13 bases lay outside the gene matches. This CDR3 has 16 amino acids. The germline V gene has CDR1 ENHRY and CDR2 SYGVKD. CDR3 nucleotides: TGTGCCTCCGGGACAGGGGGCTCGGCTTTTCCAGATACGCAGTATTTT. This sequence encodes CASGTGGSAFPDTQYF.

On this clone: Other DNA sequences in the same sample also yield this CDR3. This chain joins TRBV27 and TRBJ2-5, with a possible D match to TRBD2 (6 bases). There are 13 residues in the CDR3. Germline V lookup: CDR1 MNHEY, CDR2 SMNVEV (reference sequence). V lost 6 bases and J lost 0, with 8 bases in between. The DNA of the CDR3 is TGTGCCAGCAGCCTAGCGAACCAAGAGACCCAGTACTTC. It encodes CASSLANQETQYF.

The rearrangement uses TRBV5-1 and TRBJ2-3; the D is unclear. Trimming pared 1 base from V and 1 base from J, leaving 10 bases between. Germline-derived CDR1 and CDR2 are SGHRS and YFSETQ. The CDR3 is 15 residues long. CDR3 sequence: CASSLWAPGTDTQYF. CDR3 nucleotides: TGCGCCAGCAGCTTGTGGGCTCCTGGCACAGATACGCAGTATTTT.

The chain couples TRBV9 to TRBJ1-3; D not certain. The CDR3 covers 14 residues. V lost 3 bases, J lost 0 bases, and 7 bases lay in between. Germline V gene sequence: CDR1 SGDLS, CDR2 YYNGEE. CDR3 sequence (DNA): TGTGCCAGCAGCGCAAAGTACTCTGGAAACACCATATATTTT. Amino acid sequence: CASSAKYSGNTIYF.

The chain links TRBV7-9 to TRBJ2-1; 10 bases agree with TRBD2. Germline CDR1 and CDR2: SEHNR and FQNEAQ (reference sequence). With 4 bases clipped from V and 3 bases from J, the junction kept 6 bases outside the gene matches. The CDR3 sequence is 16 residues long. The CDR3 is CASSSGLATNYNEQFF. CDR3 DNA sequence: TGTGCCAGCAGCTCGGGACTAGCGACAAACTACAATGAGCAGTTCTTC. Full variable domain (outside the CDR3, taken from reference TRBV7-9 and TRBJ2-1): DTGVSQNPRHKITKRGQNVTFRCDPISEHNRLYWYRQTLGQGPEFLTYFQNEAQLEKSRLLSDRFSAERPKGSFSTLEIQRTEQGDSAMYLCASSSGLATNYNEQFFGPGTRLTVL.

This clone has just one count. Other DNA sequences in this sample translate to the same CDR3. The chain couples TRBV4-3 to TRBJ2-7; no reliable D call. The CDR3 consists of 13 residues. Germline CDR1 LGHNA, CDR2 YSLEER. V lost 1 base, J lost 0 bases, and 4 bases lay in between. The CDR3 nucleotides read TGCGCCAGCAGCCAAGTGGGCTCCTACGAGCAGTACTTC. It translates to CASSQVGSYEQYF.

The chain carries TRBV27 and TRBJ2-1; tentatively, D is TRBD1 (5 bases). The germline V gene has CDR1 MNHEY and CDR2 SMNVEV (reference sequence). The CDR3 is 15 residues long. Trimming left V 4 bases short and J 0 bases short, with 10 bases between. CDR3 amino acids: CASSSQVSSYNEQFF. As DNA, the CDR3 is TGTGCCAGCAGTTCACAGGTGAGCTCCTACAATGAGCAGTTCTTC.

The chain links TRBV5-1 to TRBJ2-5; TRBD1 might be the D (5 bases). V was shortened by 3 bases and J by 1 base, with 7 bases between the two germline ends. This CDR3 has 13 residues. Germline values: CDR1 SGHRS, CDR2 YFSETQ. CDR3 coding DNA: TGCGCCAGCAGCTCGGACACCCAAGAGACCCAGTACTTC. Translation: CASSSDTQETQYF. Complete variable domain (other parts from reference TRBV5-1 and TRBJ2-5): KAGVTQTPRYLIKTRGQQVTLSCSPISGHRSVSWYQQTPGQGLQFLFEYFSETQRNKGNFPGRFSGRQFSNSRSEMNVSTLELGDSALYLCASSSDTQETQYFGPGTRLLVL.

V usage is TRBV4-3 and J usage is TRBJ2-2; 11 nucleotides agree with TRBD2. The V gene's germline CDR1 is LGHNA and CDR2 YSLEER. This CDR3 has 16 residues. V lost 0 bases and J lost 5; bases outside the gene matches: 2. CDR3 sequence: CASSQERLAGTGELFF. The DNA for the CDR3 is TGCGCCAGCAGCCAAGAACGACTAGCGGGAACCGGGGAGCTGTTTTTT.

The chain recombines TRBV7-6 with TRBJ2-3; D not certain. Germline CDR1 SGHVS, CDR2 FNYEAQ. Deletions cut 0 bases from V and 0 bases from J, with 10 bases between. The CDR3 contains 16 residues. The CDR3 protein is CASSLAGFTSTDTQYF. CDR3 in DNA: TGTGCCAGCAGCTTAGCAGGGTTTACTAGCACAGATACGCAGTATTTT.

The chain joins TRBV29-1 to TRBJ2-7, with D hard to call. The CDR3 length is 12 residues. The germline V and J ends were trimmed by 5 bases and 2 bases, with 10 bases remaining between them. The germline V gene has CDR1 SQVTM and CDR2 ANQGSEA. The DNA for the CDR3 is TGCAGCGTTCGGGCCGGAACCTACGAGCAGTACTTC. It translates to CSVRAGTYEQYF.

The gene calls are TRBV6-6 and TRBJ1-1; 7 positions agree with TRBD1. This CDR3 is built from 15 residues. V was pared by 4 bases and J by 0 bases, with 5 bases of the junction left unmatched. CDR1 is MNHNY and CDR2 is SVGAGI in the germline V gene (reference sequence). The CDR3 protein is CASSFEGALNTEAFF. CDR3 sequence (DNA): TGTGCCAGCAGTTTTGAGGGGGCCCTGAACACTGAAGCTTTCTTT.

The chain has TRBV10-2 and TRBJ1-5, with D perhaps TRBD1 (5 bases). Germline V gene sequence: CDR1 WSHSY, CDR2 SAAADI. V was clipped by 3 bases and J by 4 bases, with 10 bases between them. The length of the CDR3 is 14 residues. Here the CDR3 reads CASSEVGGNQPQHF. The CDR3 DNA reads TGCGCCAGCAGTGAAGTTGGGGGGAATCAGCCCCAGCATTTT.

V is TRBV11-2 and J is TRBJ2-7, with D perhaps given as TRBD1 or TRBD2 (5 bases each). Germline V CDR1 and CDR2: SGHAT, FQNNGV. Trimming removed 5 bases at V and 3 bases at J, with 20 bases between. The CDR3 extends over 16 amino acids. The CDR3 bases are TGTGCCAGCAGCGAAGCGGACACGCAAGCGTTCTACGAGCAGTACTTC. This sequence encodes CASSEADTQAFYEQYF.

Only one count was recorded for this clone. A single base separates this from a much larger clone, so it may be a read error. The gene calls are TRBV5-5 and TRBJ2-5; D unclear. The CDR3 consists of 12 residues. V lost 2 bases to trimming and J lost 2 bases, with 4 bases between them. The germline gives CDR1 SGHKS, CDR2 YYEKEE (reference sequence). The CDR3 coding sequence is TGTGCCAGCAGCTTAGAACAAGAGACCCAGTACTTC. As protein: CASSLEQETQYF.

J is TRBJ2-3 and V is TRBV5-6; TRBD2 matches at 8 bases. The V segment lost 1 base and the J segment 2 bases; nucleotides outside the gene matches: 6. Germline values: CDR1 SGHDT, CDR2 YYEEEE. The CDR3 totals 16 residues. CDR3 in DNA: TGTGCCAGCAGCTTGATATTAGCGGGGACCACAGATACGCAGTATTTT. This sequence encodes CASSLILAGTTDTQYF. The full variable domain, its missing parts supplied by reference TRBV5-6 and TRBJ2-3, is DAGVTQSPTHLIKTRGQQVTLRCSPKSGHDTVSWYQQALGQGPQFIFQYYEEEERQRGNFPDRFSGHQFPNYSSELNVNALLLGDSALYLCASSLILAGTTDTQYFGPGTRLTVL.

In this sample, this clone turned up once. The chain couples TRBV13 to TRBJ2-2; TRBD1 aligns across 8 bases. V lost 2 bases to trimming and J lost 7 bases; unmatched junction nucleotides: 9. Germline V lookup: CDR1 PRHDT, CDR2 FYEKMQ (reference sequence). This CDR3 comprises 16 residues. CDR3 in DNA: TGTGCCAGCAGCTTACCCAGGGGGCGCGATCACGGGGAGCTGTTTTTT. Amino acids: CASSLPRGRDHGELFF.

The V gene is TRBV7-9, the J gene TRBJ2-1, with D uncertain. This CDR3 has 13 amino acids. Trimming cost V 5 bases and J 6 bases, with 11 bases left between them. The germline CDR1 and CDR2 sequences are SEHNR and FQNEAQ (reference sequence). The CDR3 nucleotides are TGTGCCAGCAGCCCCCCCATTGTCAATGAGCAGTTCTTC. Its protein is CASSPPIVNEQFF.

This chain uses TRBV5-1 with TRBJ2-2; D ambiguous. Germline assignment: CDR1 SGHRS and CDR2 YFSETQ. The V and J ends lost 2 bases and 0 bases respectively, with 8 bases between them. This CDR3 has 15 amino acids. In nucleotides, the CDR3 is TGCGCCAGCAGCTTCGAGGCGGCGAACACCGGGGAGCTGTTTTTT. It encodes CASSFEAANTGELFF.

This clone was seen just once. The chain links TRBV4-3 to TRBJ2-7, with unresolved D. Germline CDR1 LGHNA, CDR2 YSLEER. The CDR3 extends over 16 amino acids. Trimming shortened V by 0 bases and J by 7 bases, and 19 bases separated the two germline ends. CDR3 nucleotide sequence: TGCGCCAGCAGCCAAGATGAGAACAGCTGGCCTGAAGAGCAGTACTTC. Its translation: CASSQDENSWPEEQYF.

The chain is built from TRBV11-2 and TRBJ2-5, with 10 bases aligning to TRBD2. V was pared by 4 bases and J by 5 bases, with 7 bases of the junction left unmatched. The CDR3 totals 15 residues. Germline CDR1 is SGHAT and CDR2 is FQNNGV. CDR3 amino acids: CASSSLAGGRETQYF. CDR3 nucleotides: TGTGCCAGCAGCTCTTTAGCGGGGGGCAGGGAGACCCAGTACTTC.

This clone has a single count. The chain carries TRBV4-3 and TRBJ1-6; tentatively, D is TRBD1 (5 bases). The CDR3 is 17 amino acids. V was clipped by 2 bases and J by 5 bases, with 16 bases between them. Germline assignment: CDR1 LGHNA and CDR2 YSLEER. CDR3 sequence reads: CASSQQSQDNDNSPLHF. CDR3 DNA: TGCGCCAGCAGCCAACAGTCTCAGGACAACGATAATTCACCCCTCCACTTT.

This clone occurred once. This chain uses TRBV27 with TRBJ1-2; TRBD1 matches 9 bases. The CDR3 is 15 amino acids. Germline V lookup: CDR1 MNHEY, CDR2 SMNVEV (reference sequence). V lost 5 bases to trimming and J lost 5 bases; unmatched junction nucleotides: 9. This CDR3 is CASSLTGGGWYGYTF. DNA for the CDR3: TGTGCCAGCAGTCTAACAGGGGGCGGGTGGTATGGCTACACCTTC.

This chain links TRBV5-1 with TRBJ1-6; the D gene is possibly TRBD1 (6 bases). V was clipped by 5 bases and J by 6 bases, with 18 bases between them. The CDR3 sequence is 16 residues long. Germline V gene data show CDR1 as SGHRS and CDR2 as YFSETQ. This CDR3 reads CASRFERGLGNSPLHF. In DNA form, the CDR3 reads TGCGCCAGCAGATTCGAACGGGGGCTGGGTAATTCACCCCTCCACTTT.

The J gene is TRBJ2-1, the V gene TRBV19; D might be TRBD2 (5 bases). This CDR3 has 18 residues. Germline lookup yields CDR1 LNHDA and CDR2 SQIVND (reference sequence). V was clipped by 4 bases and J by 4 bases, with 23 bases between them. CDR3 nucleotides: TGTGCCAGTAGTAGAGACTTTATCCCCGTCGCGGGTTACAATGAGCAGTTCTTC. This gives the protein CASSRDFIPVAGYNEQFF. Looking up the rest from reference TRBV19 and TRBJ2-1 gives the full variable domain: DGGITQSPKYLFRKEGQNVTLSCEQNLNHDAMYWYRQDPGQGLRLIYYSQIVNDFQKGDIAEGYSVSREKKESFPLTVTSAQKNPTAFYLCASSRDFIPVAGYNEQFFGPGTRLTVL.

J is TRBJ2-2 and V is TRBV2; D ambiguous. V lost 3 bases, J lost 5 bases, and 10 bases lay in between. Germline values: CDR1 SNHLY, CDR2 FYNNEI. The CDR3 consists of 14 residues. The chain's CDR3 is CASSDGSRTGELFF. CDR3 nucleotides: TGTGCCAGCAGTGATGGTAGCCGTACCGGGGAGCTGTTTTTT. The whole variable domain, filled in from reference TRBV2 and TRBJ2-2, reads EPEVTQTPSHQVTQMGQEVILRCVPISNHLYFYWYRQILGQKVEFLVSFYNNEISEKSEIFDDQFSVERPDGSNFTLKIRSTKLEDSAMYFCASSDGSRTGELFFGEGSRLTVL.

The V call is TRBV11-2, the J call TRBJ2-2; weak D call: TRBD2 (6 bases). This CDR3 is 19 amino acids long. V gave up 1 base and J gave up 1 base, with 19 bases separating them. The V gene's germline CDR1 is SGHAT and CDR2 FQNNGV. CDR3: CASSLVTTPHSGNTGELFF. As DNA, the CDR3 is TGTGCCAGCAGCTTAGTAACTACGCCACATAGCGGGAACACCGGGGAGCTGTTTTTT.

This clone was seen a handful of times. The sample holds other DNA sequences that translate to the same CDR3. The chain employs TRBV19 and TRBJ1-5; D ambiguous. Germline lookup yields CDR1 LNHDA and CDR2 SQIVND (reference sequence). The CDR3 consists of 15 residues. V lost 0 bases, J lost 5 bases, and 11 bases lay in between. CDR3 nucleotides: TGTGCCAGTAGTATAGATCGGGAAGGGTATCAGCCCCAGCATTTT. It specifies CASSIDREGYQPQHF. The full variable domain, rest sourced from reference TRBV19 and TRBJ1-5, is DGGITQSPKYLFRKEGQNVTLSCEQNLNHDAMYWYRQDPGQGLRLIYYSQIVNDFQKGDIAEGYSVSREKKESFPLTVTSAQKNPTAFYLCASSIDREGYQPQHFGDGTRLSIL.

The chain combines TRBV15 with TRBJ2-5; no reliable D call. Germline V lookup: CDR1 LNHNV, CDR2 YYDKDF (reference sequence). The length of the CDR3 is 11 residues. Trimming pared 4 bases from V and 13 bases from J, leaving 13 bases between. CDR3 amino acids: CATSIPPALYF. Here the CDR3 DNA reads TGTGCCACCAGCATCCCTCCTGCACTGTACTTC.

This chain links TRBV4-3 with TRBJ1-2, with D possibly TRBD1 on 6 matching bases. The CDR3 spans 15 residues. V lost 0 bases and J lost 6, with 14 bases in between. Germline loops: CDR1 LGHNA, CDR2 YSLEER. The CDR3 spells CASSQDQGILDGYTF. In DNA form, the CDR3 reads TGCGCCAGCAGCCAAGATCAGGGGATCTTGGATGGCTACACCTTC.

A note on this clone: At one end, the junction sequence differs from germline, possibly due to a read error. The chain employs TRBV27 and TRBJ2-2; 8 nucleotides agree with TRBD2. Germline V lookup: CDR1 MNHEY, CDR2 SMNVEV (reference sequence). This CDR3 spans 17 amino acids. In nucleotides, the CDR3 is TGTGCCAGCACTCACTCAGCGGGAGATAGTGGCACCGGGGAGCTGCTTTTT. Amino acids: CASTHSAGDSGTGELLF.